A selection of T cell receptor beta chains follows, all from one sample in a study of blood T cell repertoires in COVID-19. The protocol was immunoSEQ multiplex PCR, while the TCRdb copy is restricted to in-frame clones and leaves out a portion. The table includes approximately 150,000 clones, approximately 91% detected once. The sequencing sample was made of peripheral blood. These receptor sequences come from a man aged 18 to 30 with COVID-19, enrolled during active disease. Both conserved end residues are part of each CDR3. A D gene is named only where the DNA matches it firmly. The size entry is marked missing in some rows and otherwise reads once, few, many or a size class.

size: NA; D: NA; V: TRBV7-2; J: TRBJ1-2; DNA: TGTGCCAGCAGCTTATCCGACAGTTCCGGCTACACCTTC; CDR3: CASSLSDSSGYTF
size: few; D: NA; V: TRBV5-4; J: TRBJ1-1; DNA: TGTGCCAGCAGCTTTTCGACAGGGAACACTGAAGCTTTCTTT; CDR3: CASSFSTGNTEAFF
size: NA; D: TRBD2; V: TRBV7-9; J: TRBJ2-1; DNA: TGTGCCAGCAGCCCCAGGACTAGCGGGAGCTCCTACAATGAGCAGTTCTTC; CDR3: CASSPRTSGSSYNEQFF
size: NA; D: NA; V: TRBV28; J: TRBJ1-5; DNA: TGTGCCAGCAACCCTAGGGGGACTAGCAATCAGCCCCAGCATTTT; CDR3: CASNPRGTSNQPQHF
size: NA; D: NA; V: TRBV28; J: TRBJ2-1; DNA: TGTGCCAGCAGTTTTGGGGGGTCGATGTATTATGAGCAGTTCTTC; CDR3: CASSFGGSMYYEQFF
size: NA; D: TRBD1; V: TRBV2; J: TRBJ2-7; DNA: TGTGCCAGCAGTGGGACAGGGGTCGAGCAGTACTTC; CDR3: CASSGTGVEQYF
size: NA; D: TRBD2; V: TRBV27; J: TRBJ2-7; DNA: TGTGCCAGCAGGGAAGCGGGGGGTGACTACGAGCAGTACTTC; CDR3: CASREAGGDYEQYF
size: NA; D: TRBD2; V: TRBV4-3; J: TRBJ2-1; DNA: TGCGCCAGCAGCCAAGCTGGTGTCCGGGAGGGCACCGCCTACAATGAGCAGTTCTTC; CDR3: CASSQAGVREGTAYNEQFF
size: once; D: NA; V: TRBV7-3; J: TRBJ2-2; DNA: TGTGCCAGCGGAGCCGGGTCCGCCACCGGGGAGCTGTTTTTT; CDR3: CASGAGSATGELFF
size: NA; D: NA; V: TRBV27; J: TRBJ1-4; DNA: TGTGCCAGCAGTGGCGGACATTCAACTAATGAAAAACTGTTTTTT; CDR3: CASSGGHSTNEKLFF
size: NA; D: TRBD2; V: TRBV20-1; J: TRBJ2-7; DNA: TGCAGTGCTAGTGGACTAGCGGGAGATATGTCCTACGAGCAGTACTTC; CDR3: CSASGLAGDMSYEQYF
size: NA; D: TRBD2; V: TRBV5-4; J: TRBJ2-1; DNA: TGTGCCAGCAGCTGGGGGACTAGCGTTCATGAGCAGTTCTTC; CDR3: CASSWGTSVHEQFF
size: NA; D: NA; V: TRBV19; J: TRBJ1-3; DNA: TGTGCCAGTAGTATAGATCTGGGCTTGAGCTCTGGAAACACCATATATTTT; CDR3: CASSIDLGLSSGNTIYF
size: NA; D: NA; V: TRBV12-3/TRBV12-4; J: TRBJ2-2; DNA: TGTGCCAGCATCAGGGTGTCCGGGGAGCTGTTTTTT; CDR3: CASIRVSGELFF
size: NA; D: TRBD1; V: TRBV10-3; J: TRBJ2-1; DNA: TGTGCCATCAGTAAGACCTACAGGGGGCTGGGAAATGAGCAGTTCTTC; CDR3: CAISKTYRGLGNEQFF
size: once; D: NA; V: TRBV27; J: TRBJ2-7; DNA: TGTGCCAGCAGTTTAGCGGCAGGGGCCTACGAGCAGTACTTC; CDR3: CASSLAAGAYEQYF
size: once; D: TRBD1; V: TRBV4-3; J: TRBJ2-7; DNA: TGCGCCAGCAGCCATGCGGACAGGGAGGCTTACGAGCAGTACTTC; CDR3: CASSHADREAYEQYF
size: NA; D: NA; V: TRBV9; J: TRBJ1-5; DNA: TGTGCCAGCAGCCCCACCGGGGGAAGCAATCAGCCCCAGCATTTT; CDR3: CASSPTGGSNQPQHF
size: NA; D: NA; V: TRBV21-1; J: TRBJ2-2; DNA: TGTGCCAGCATTTGGGAGAGACGGGTGGACACCGGGGAGCTGTTTTTT; CDR3: CASIWERRVDTGELFF
size: NA; D: NA; V: TRBV20-1; J: TRBJ1-2; DNA: TGCAGTGCTAGGGTACAGGTACTTCACACCTTC; CDR3: CSARVQVLHTF
size: NA; D: TRBD2; V: TRBV28; J: TRBJ2-7; DNA: TGTGCCAGCAGTTCTCCCCGGCTAGCGGGGTCCTACGAGCAGTACTTC; CDR3: CASSSPRLAGSYEQYF
size: NA; D: NA; V: TRBV5-1; J: TRBJ2-7; DNA: TGCGCCAGCCCCCAGAGGAGCTCCTACGAGCAGTACTTC; CDR3: CASPQRSSYEQYF
size: NA; D: NA; V: TRBV14; J: TRBJ1-1; DNA: TGTGCCAGCAGGTCCGCTATGGAAGCTTTCTTT; CDR3: CASRSAMEAFF
size: once; D: NA; V: TRBV9; J: TRBJ1-3; DNA: TGTGCCAGCAGCGTAGGTCCGGGAGTGGCGTCTGGAAACACCATATATTTT; CDR3: CASSVGPGVASGNTIYF
size: NA; D: NA; V: TRBV9; J: TRBJ1-3; DNA: TGTGCCAGCAGCGCCGGACAGAGCTCTGGAAACACCATATATTTT; CDR3: CASSAGQSSGNTIYF
size: NA; D: NA; V: TRBV18; J: TRBJ1-5; DNA: TGTGCCAGCTCACCCAATAGCAATCAGCCCCAGCATTTT; CDR3: CASSPNSNQPQHF
size: NA; D: NA; V: TRBV9; J: TRBJ1-1; DNA: TGTGCCAGCACGGCAGGTTTGAACACTGAAGCTTTCTTT; CDR3: CASTAGLNTEAFF
size: NA; D: TRBD1; V: TRBV30; J: TRBJ2-7; DNA: TGTGCCCGAGGCCTCCGGGACAGGCCCTACGAGCAGTACTTC; CDR3: CARGLRDRPYEQYF
size: NA; D: TRBD2; V: TRBV5-6; J: TRBJ2-7; DNA: TGTGCCAGCAGCTCACTAGAAGCGGGAAAAATCTACGAGCAGTACTTC; CDR3: CASSSLEAGKIYEQYF
size: NA; D: NA; V: TRBV30; J: TRBJ2-5; DNA: TGTGCCTTACTCCCAGGGGAGACCCAGTACTTC; CDR3: CALLPGETQYF
size: NA; D: TRBD1; V: TRBV19; J: TRBJ1-4; DNA: TGTGCCAGTATGCTGACAGGGCGTACAACTAATGAAAAACTGTTTTTT; CDR3: CASMLTGRTTNEKLFF
size: NA; D: NA; V: TRBV19; J: TRBJ2-7; DNA: TGTGCCAGTAGCGCCGACTATTCGGGGTACGAGCAGTACTTC; CDR3: CASSADYSGYEQYF
size: NA; D: NA; V: TRBV27; J: TRBJ1-5; DNA: TGTGCCAGCAGTTTATTCCCCCCCGGGGGAAGCAATCAGCCCCAGCATTTT; CDR3: CASSLFPPGGSNQPQHF
size: NA; D: TRBD1; V: TRBV9; J: TRBJ1-5; DNA: TGTGCCAGCAACCCCACTGGACAGGTCAATCAGCCCCAGCATTTT; CDR3: CASNPTGQVNQPQHF
size: NA; D: NA; V: TRBV6-5; J: TRBJ1-6; DNA: TGTGCCAGCAGTTTGGGGGGGGGACCACCCCTCCACTTT; CDR3: CASSLGGGPPLHF
size: NA; D: TRBD1; V: TRBV5-6; J: TRBJ1-4; DNA: TGTGCCAGCAGCTCGCACAGGGGGCTTAATGAAAAACTGTTTTTT; CDR3: CASSSHRGLNEKLFF
size: NA; D: NA; V: TRBV28; J: TRBJ1-2; DNA: TGTGCCAGCAGCCCAAAACATACCTCAGGGACAAATGACTTC; CDR3: CASSPKHTSGTNDF
size: NA; D: NA; V: TRBV6-5; J: TRBJ1-1; DNA: TGTGCCAGCAGTTCCAGGAATTTGAACACTGAAGCTTTCTTT; CDR3: CASSSRNLNTEAFF
size: NA; D: NA; V: TRBV9; J: TRBJ2-2; DNA: TGTGCCAGCAGCGTAGATGGAGGAAGCGGGGAGCTGTTTTTT; CDR3: CASSVDGGSGELFF
size: few; D: TRBD2; V: TRBV7-8; J: TRBJ2-7; DNA: TGTGCCAGCAGCCTCAAAGCGGGAGAAGGTTTATACGAGCAGTACTTC; CDR3: CASSLKAGEGLYEQYF
size: NA; D: NA; V: TRBV27; J: TRBJ1-5; DNA: TGTGCCAGCAGTTTATCACAGAATCAGCCCCAGCATTTT; CDR3: CASSLSQNQPQHF
size: once; D: TRBD1; V: TRBV5-6; J: TRBJ2-7; DNA: TGTGCCAGCAGCAGGGACAGGAGACCCTACGAGCAGTACTTC; CDR3: CASSRDRRPYEQYF
size: NA; D: NA; V: TRBV5-1; J: TRBJ2-1; DNA: TGCGCCAGCAGCTTGGAATTTCCGGGAGCAGAGGGTGAGCAGTTCTTC; CDR3: CASSLEFPGAEGEQFF
size: medium-sized; D: TRBD2; V: TRBV24-1; J: TRBJ2-5; DNA: TGTGCCACCAGTGATCCCGAGCGGGAGGGAGAAGAGACCCAGTACTTC; CDR3: CATSDPEREGEETQYF
size: NA; D: TRBD2; V: TRBV4-3; J: TRBJ2-7; DNA: TGCGCCAGCAGCCAAGACGGTAGCGGGGTCTACGAGCAGTACTTC; CDR3: CASSQDGSGVYEQYF
size: once; D: NA; V: TRBV9; J: TRBJ1-1; DNA: TGTGCCAGCAGCCCCCCCAACGGTGAAGCTTTCTTT; CDR3: CASSPPNGEAFF
size: NA; D: NA; V: TRBV6-5; J: TRBJ1-1; DNA: TGTGCCAGCAGTTACCAAGGTCAGGCTGAAGCTTTCTTT; CDR3: CASSYQGQAEAFF
size: NA; D: NA; V: TRBV11-1; J: TRBJ1-1; DNA: TGTGCCAGCAGCGTATCAGGGGCCCTGAACACTGAAGCTTTCTTT; CDR3: CASSVSGALNTEAFF
size: NA; D: NA; V: TRBV30; J: TRBJ1-4; DNA: TGTGCCTGGAAATGGGACACGGCTGAAAAACTGTTTTTT; CDR3: CAWKWDTAEKLFF
size: NA; D: TRBD2; V: TRBV4-3; J: TRBJ2-3; DNA: TGCGCCAGCAGCCAAGAGGGACTAGCGGCGGATACGCAGTATTTT; CDR3: CASSQEGLAADTQYF
size: NA; D: TRBD1; V: TRBV5-6; J: TRBJ1-4; DNA: TGTGCCAGCAGCTCCTATGACAGGGAAAATGAAAAACTGCTTTTT; CDR3: CASSSYDRENEKLLF
size: NA; D: NA; V: TRBV5-1; J: TRBJ2-1; DNA: TGCGCCAGCAGCTGGTCGGGACACCAGGAGAATGAGCAGTTCTTC; CDR3: CASSWSGHQENEQFF
size: NA; D: TRBD1; V: TRBV4-3; J: TRBJ1-2; DNA: TGCGCCAGCAGCCAGGCTCGGACAGGGAATGGCTACACCTTC; CDR3: CASSQARTGNGYTF
size: NA; D: TRBD1; V: TRBV6-2/TRBV6-3; J: TRBJ1-1; DNA: TGTGCCAGCAGCACCTTTCACAGGGGGAGGAACACTGAAGCTTTCTTT; CDR3: CASSTFHRGRNTEAFF
size: NA; D: TRBD2; V: TRBV11-3; J: TRBJ2-7; DNA: TGTGCCGGAGTAAAGATGTTAGCGGGTTTCGAGCAGTACTTC; CDR3: CAGVKMLAGFEQYF
size: NA; D: NA; V: TRBV9; J: TRBJ2-7; DNA: TGTGCCAGCAGCGAGTCGACATCCTACGAGCAGTACTTC; CDR3: CASSESTSYEQYF
size: NA; D: NA; V: TRBV19; J: TRBJ2-7; DNA: TGTGCCAGTAGTATGAGGTCGCCCCCTAGGATCTACGAGCAGTACTTC; CDR3: CASSMRSPPRIYEQYF